The 22 T cell receptor beta chains given below trace back to one sample, sequenced in a study of T-cell memory formation after mild COVID-19. TCRdb independently ran MiXCR on the 5' RACE reads; one entry per CDR3 protein. The sample has 470,000 or so distinct CDR3 sequences; around 19% are singletons. The sample comprised PBMCs or a T cell subset sorted from them (not recorded which). The receptors were sampled from an adult woman who had mild COVID-19 (a few samples of this study predate the infection). Cell type and time point are not known.

The table lists this clonotype with many counts. This chain connects TRBV4-1 to TRBJ2-1, with 7 bases identical to TRBD1. The V gene's germline CDR1 is MGHRA and CDR2 YSYEKL. The CDR3 runs 15 residues. V lost 1 base to trimming and J lost 8 bases; unmatched junction nucleotides: 8. This CDR3 reads CASSQGEGAVDEQFF. CDR3 sequence (DNA): TGCGCCAGCAGCCAAGGTGAGGGGGCCGTCGATGAGCAGTTCTTC.

V usage is TRBV24-1 and J usage is TRBJ2-3; D gene unclear. There are 11 residues in the CDR3. Germline CDR1 KGHDR, CDR2 SFDVKD. V shed 3 bases and J shed 10 bases, with 7 bases lying between them. In DNA, the CDR3 is TGTGCCACCAGTGATATGATAGCGCAGTATTTT. Translation gives CATSDMIAQYF.

The sample holds many counts of this clonotype. The chain combines TRBV5-1 with TRBJ2-2; no clear D. Germline V lookup: CDR1 SGHRS, CDR2 YFSETQ. The CDR3 loop spans 13 amino acids. Trimming stripped 0 bases from V and 7 bases from J, with 7 bases between. The DNA of the CDR3 is TGCGCCAGCAGCTTGGAAGTTATCGGGGAGCTGTTTTTT. Protein: CASSLEVIGELFF.

The chain employs TRBV4-1 and TRBJ2-7, with D perhaps being TRBD1 or TRBD2 (6 bases each). The CDR3 sequence is 16 residues long. Trimming removed 0 bases at V and 5 bases at J, with 17 bases between. Germline V gives CDR1 MGHRA, CDR2 YSYEKL. CDR3: CASSQDHRRGQNEQYF. DNA for the CDR3: TGCGCCAGCAGCCAAGATCATCGACGGGGGCAGAACGAGCAGTACTTC.

The genes are TRBV7-9 and TRBJ1-1, with no clear D. In germline, CDR1 is SEHNR, CDR2 FQNEAQ (reference sequence). The CDR3 totals 14 residues. The V end lost 0 bases, the J end lost 0 bases, and 5 bases lay between the germline ends. This chain's CDR3 is CASSLAHMNTEAFF. For the CDR3, the DNA is TGTGCCAGCAGCTTAGCCCACATGAACACTGAAGCTTTCTTT.

CDR3 DNA sequence: TGCAGTGCTAAGCAACCCGGGACAGGGGATTCCGGGGAGCTGTTTTTT. Amino acids: CSAKQPGTGDSGELFF. V is TRBV20-1 and J is TRBJ2-2, with 10 bases that match TRBD1. Trimming at V came to 4 bases and at J to 6 bases, leaving 11 bases not matched to a gene. Germline CDR1 DFQATT, CDR2 SNEGSKA (reference sequence). This CDR3 comprises 16 residues.

There are a few counts of this clonotype. V is TRBV5-1 and J is TRBJ2-1; D gene ambiguous. The V gene lost 5 bases and the J gene lost 0 bases, with 12 bases spanning the gap. The CDR3 is 15 amino acids. Germline loops: CDR1 SGHRS, CDR2 YFSETQ. The CDR3 here is CASRVQVSSYNEQFF. CDR3 coding DNA: TGCGCCAGCAGGGTTCAAGTCAGCTCCTACAATGAGCAGTTCTTC.

This clonotype was seen a handful of times. The V and J genes are TRBV29-1 and TRBJ1-1; D is possibly TRBD1 (6 bases). The ends were cut back, 4 bases at V and 0 bases at J, with 12 bases in the middle. CDR1 SQVTM and CDR2 ANQGSEA come from the germline V gene. The CDR3 has 14 amino acids. Written as DNA, the CDR3 is TGCAGCGTTGTACCCAGGGGAATGAACACTGAAGCTTTCTTT. Amino acid sequence: CSVVPRGMNTEAFF.

This clonotype occurred a few times. The chain employs TRBV6-5 and TRBJ2-3; D possibly corresponds to TRBD1 (6 bases). CDR1 and CDR2 from the germline V gene are MNHEY and SVGAGI. The V end was cut by 2 bases, the J end by 5 bases, with 11 bases between. The CDR3 has 14 residues. CDR3 sequence: CASSYGAGEDTQYF. In DNA, the CDR3 is TGTGCCAGCAGTTACGGGGCAGGGGAAGATACGCAGTATTTT.

This clonotype was counted a few times. The gene calls are TRBV24-1 and TRBJ2-3; no definite D call. V lost 6 bases and J lost 0, with 12 bases in between. There are 15 residues in the CDR3. Germline V gene data show CDR1 as KGHDR and CDR2 as SFDVKD. The CDR3 here is CATSTATHSTDTQYF. CDR3 bases: TGTGCCACCAGTACTGCTACCCATAGCACAGATACGCAGTATTTT.

Details on this clonotype: At one of its ends the junction is not consistent with the germline gene, which may arise from a read error. The chain carries TRBV7-2 and TRBJ1-5; D perhaps matches TRBD1 (5 bases). This CDR3 spans 16 amino acids. Germline loops: CDR1 SGHTA, CDR2 FQGNSA. CDR3 sequence reads: CASSLASGRTYHPQHF. The CDR3 nucleotides read TGTGCCAGCAGCTTAGCGTCAGGGCGAACCTATCATCCCCAGCATTTT.

A few counts support this clonotype. The chain is built from TRBV10-3 and TRBJ1-1; D not certain. CDR3 length: 14 residues. The V and J ends lost 8 bases and 4 bases respectively, with 17 bases between them. Germline-derived CDR1 and CDR2 are ENHRY and SYGVKD. CDR3 residues: CAIRGLTGSTEAFF. The DNA of the CDR3 is TGTGCCATCCGCGGTCTTACGGGGAGCACTGAAGCTTTCTTT.

The chain recombines TRBV30 with TRBJ1-1; D gene uncertain. Trimming took 1 base from V and 3 from J, leaving 9 bases between them. The CDR3 contains 13 residues. Germline values: CDR1 GTSNPN, CDR2 SVGIG (reference sequence). CDR3 sequence reads: CAWSAGGYTEAFF. The CDR3 nucleotides are TGTGCCTGGAGTGCAGGAGGGTACACTGAAGCTTTCTTT.

CDR3 region: CASRVGGVLETQYF. As DNA, the CDR3 is TGTGCCAGCAGGGTTGGGGGGGTATTGGAGACCCAGTACTTC. The rearrangement joins TRBV5-4 to TRBJ2-5, with TRBD2 matching 7 bases. The V segment lost 5 bases and the J segment 5 bases; nucleotides outside the gene matches: 9. This CDR3 spans 14 amino acids. Germline loops: CDR1 SGHNT, CDR2 YYREEE (reference sequence). Full variable domain (missing parts from reference TRBV5-4 and TRBJ2-5): ETGVTQSPTHLIKTRGQQVTLRCSSQSGHNTVSWYQQALGQGPQFIFQYYREEENGRGNFPPRFSGLQFPNYSSELNVNALELDDSALYLCASRVGGVLETQYFGPGTRLLVL.

This chain uses TRBV9 with TRBJ2-7; TRBD1 matches at 7 bases. V was clipped by 0 bases and J by 4 bases; unmatched bases: 10. Germline-derived CDR1 and CDR2 are SGDLS and YYNGEE. The length of the CDR3 is 16 residues. CDR3 bases: TGTGCCAGCAGCGTAGCAGGTACCGGGACAGCATACGAGCAGTACTTC. This codes for CASSVAGTGTAYEQYF. The full variable domain, completed using reference TRBV9 and TRBJ2-7, is DSGVTQTPKHLITATGQRVTLRCSPRSGDLSVYWYQQSLDQGLQFLIQYYNGEERAKGNILERFSAQQFPDLHSELNLSSLELGDSALYFCASSVAGTGTAYEQYFGPGTRLTVT.

This clonotype has only a few counts. The chain recombines TRBV6-6 with TRBJ2-7; 7 bases agree with TRBD1. This CDR3 is built from 16 residues. With 4 bases clipped from V and 0 bases from J, the junction kept 9 bases outside the gene matches. The germline V gene encodes CDR1 MNHNY and CDR2 SVGAGI (reference sequence). The CDR3 is CASSFQDRVISYEQYF. The CDR3 DNA reads TGTGCCAGCAGTTTCCAAGACAGGGTAATCTCCTACGAGCAGTACTTC.

In its sample, this clonotype was seen a few times. The rearrangement links TRBV3-1 to TRBJ1-1; 10 nucleotides agree with TRBD1. Losses at the gene ends were 3 bases for V and 8 bases for J; bases not matched to a gene: 9. The germline CDR1 and CDR2 sequences are LGHDT and YNNKEL (reference sequence). The CDR3 has 15 residues. Here the CDR3 DNA reads TGTGCCAGCAGCCATGCCAGGACAGGGGGATCCGAAGCTTTCTTT. This gives the protein CASSHARTGGSEAFF.

The CDR3 protein is CATLADTQYF. CDR3 DNA: TGTGCCACGCTGGCAGATACGCAGTATTTT. The chain recombines TRBV12-3 or TRBV12-4 with TRBJ2-3; the D is unclear. Trimming took 10 bases from V and 4 from J, leaving 6 bases between them. The CDR3 is 10 residues long.

J is TRBJ2-1 and V is TRBV3-1, with TRBD2 matching 8 bases. CDR1 and CDR2 (germline): LGHDT, YNNKEL (reference sequence). With V trimmed by 4 bases and J by 4 bases, 9 bases remained unmatched. This CDR3 has 16 amino acids. The CDR3 reads CASSPGGTRGYNEQFF. The CDR3 bases are TGTGCCAGCAGCCCTGGCGGGACTAGGGGATACAATGAGCAGTTCTTC.

This chain connects TRBV12-3 or TRBV12-4 to TRBJ1-6; D is uncertain. CDR3 length: 13 amino acids. The germline V and J ends were trimmed by 6 bases and 8 bases, with 11 bases remaining between them. This CDR3 is CASRWGSDSPLHF. In DNA, the CDR3 is TGTGCCAGCAGGTGGGGATCGGATTCACCCCTCCACTTT.

This clonotype was picked up many times. The rearrangement joins TRBV12-3 or TRBV12-4 to TRBJ1-5; possibly TRBD1 for D (5 bases). The CDR3 is made up of 14 amino acids. The germline V and J ends were trimmed by 6 bases and 9 bases, with 18 bases remaining between them. The DNA of the CDR3 is TGTGCCAGCAGGCCCCCATCCGGGGGTAGGCCCCAGCATTTT. It yields the protein CASRPPSGGRPQHF.

V and J are TRBV29-1 and TRBJ1-4; 9 positions match TRBD1. CDR3 size: 17 residues. Unmatched junction bases numbered 9, after V lost 4 bases and J lost 0 bases. Germline values: CDR1 SQVTM, CDR2 ANQGSEA. The CDR3, as DNA: TGCAGCGTTGCCGGGACAGGGAATTTTGCAACTAATGAAAAACTGTTTTTT. Protein sequence: CSVAGTGNFATNEKLFF.